This entry features one TCR beta chain sequence. Its antigen is undetermined. The donors were in the approximately 110-subject validation cohort; that cohort was separate from the roughly 680-subject first cohort. Method: immunoSEQ multiplex PCR; TCRdb's copy keeps in-frame clones and lacks some. The sample has under 100,000 clones, roughly 96% seen once. Germline CDR1 and CDR2: SGDLS and YYNGEE. CDR3 size: 16 residues. V gave up 1 base and J gave up 1 base, with 12 bases separating them. This specimen belongs to a study of cytomegalovirus exposure and HLA in healthy donors. Study observations and caveats: The study flagged some 170 TCR beta chains as cytomegalovirus-associated. In vitro data verified a few CMV-associated chains as specific for CMV antigens.

The V gene is TRBV9, the J gene TRBJ2-1; maybe TRBD2 (6 bases). The material sequenced was PBMCs. This receptor was taken from a woman between 18 and 30 years old in good health and CMV-seronegative. In DNA, the CDR3 is TGTGCCAGCAGCGTACTCTCGGCGGGATCCTACAATGAGCAGTTCTTC. It specifies CASSVLSAGSYNEQFF.